In this sample, the clone carrying this TCR beta chain turned up a few times. Germline values: CDR1 SGHTA, CDR2 FQGNSA. The CDR3 extends over 14 amino acids. Trimming pared 4 bases from V and 5 bases from J, leaving 11 bases between. This record comes from a study of T-cell memory formation after mild COVID-19. Via MiXCR, TCRdb re-called the 5' RACE reads, giving one row per CDR3 protein. Among about 430,000 distinct CDR3 sequences listed, 24% were seen once. This chain uses TRBV7-2 with TRBJ2-2; D gene uncertain. The clonotype comes from an adult woman who had mild COVID-19 (a few samples of this study predate the infection). Cell type and time point are not known. What was sequenced was PBMCs or a T cell subset sorted from them (not recorded which). CDR3 sequence (DNA): TGTGCCAGCAGCTCAGAAACCGCGACCGGGGAGCTGTTTTTT. Translation gives CASSSETATGELFF.